The rows below give T cell receptor beta chains drawn from one sample of a study of metastatic and nonmetastatic thyroid tumors. TCRdb re-called clones via MiXCR from the PCR reads. This table holds about 43,000 clones, roughly 11% found once. Sequencing input: blood. Receptor source: a female donor with papillary thyroid cancer or a benign thyroid nodule (not recorded which). Some clones in this sample may be carry-over from other donors' samples. Both conserved end residues are part of each CDR3. A D gene is named only where the DNA matches it firmly. Clone size is given for some rows only: seen once, a few or many times, or a class if the clone is expanded.

clone size | D gene | CDR3 length | J gene | V gene | CDR3 DNA | CDR3 protein
many | NA | 15 | TRBJ1-6 | TRBV6-1 | TGTGCCAGCAGAACAGGGTTCTTGCTCCAATCACCCCTCCACTTT | CASRTGFLLQSPLHF
many | NA | 14 | TRBJ1-5 | TRBV7-2 | TGTGCCAGCAGTTACGGAGGGAGGGATCAGCCCCAGCATTTT | CASSYGGRDQPQHF
many | NA | 14 | TRBJ1-2 | TRBV28 | TGTGCCAGCAGTTTAGTCCCCGGGGTATATGGCTACACCTTC | CASSLVPGVYGYTF
many | NA | 11 | TRBJ1-1 | TRBV20-1 | TGCAGTACCAGACTGAACACTGAAGCTTTCTTT | CSTRLNTEAFF
many | NA | 11 | TRBJ2-5 | TRBV5-1 | TGCGCCAGCGGTGAACAAGAGACCCAGTACTTC | CASGEQETQYF
NA | NA | 13 | TRBJ2-5 | TRBV27 | TGTGCCAGCAGTGCTACGTACCAAGAGGCCCATTACTTC | CASSATYQEAHYF
many | NA | 14 | TRBJ1-1 | TRBV6-6 | TGTGCCAGCAGTTACGCAAGGGTGAACACTGAAGCTTTCTTT | CASSYARVNTEAFF
many | NA | 15 | TRBJ2-2 | TRBV9 | TGTGCCAGCAGCGATGGGGGGCGCGACACCGGGGAGCTGTTTTTT | CASSDGGRDTGELFF
many | NA | 17 | TRBJ1-2 | TRBV11-1 | TGTGCCAGCAGCTTCAAGAGGGGGGTCCAAGAATATTATGGCTACACCTTC | CASSFKRGVQEYYGYTF
NA | NA | 17 | TRBJ2-3 | TRBV7-6 | TGTGCCAGCAGCTTATTTCGGGGGACGACGGGTACGGATACGCAGTATTTT | CASSLFRGTTGTDTQYF
many | NA | 17 | TRBJ2-1 | TRBV9 | TGTGCCAGCAGTCCGGGGCCCCCCCGTAGCTCCTACAATGAGCAGTTCTTC | CASSPGPPRSSYNEQFF
many | TRBD1 | 15 | TRBJ2-5 | TRBV29-1 | TGCAGCGTAGCAACAGGGGCCGATATCCAAGAGACCCAGTACTTC | CSVATGADIQETQYF